Reported below is one T cell receptor (beta chain). Germline CDR1 reads LNHDA; CDR2 reads SQIVND (reference sequence). V gave up 7 bases and J gave up 2 bases, with 12 bases separating them. The CDR3 runs 14 residues. The sample comes from a study of T cells of healthy individuals. TCRdb itself ran the 5' RACE reads through MiXCR, one entry per CDR3 protein. Of around 63,000 distinct CDR3 sequences listed, roughly 15% are singletons. The clonotype comes from a human donor in good health. V and J are TRBV19 and TRBJ1-5; D might be TRBD1 (6 bases). CDR3 sequence (DNA): TGTGCCAGTAAGGGGCGGACAGGCAATCAGCCCCAGCATTTT. This translates into CASKGRTGNQPQHF.